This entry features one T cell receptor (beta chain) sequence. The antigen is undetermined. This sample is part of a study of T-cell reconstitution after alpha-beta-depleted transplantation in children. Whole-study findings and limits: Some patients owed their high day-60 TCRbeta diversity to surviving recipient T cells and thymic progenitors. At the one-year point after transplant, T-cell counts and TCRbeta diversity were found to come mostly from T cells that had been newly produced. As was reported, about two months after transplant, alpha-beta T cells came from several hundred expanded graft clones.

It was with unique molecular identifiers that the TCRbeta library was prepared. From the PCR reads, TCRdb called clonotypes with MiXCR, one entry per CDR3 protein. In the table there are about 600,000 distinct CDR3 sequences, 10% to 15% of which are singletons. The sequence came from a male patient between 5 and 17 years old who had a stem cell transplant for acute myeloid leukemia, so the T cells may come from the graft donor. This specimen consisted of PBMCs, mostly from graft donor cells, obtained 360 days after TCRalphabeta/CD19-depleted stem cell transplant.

In nucleotides, the CDR3 is TGTGCCAGCAGCTTATTACAGGGCGCCATGAACACTGAAGCTTTCTTT. Encoded protein: CASSLLQGAMNTEAFF. V is TRBV7-6 and J is TRBJ1-1; D is perhaps TRBD1 (6 bases). V gave up 2 bases and J gave up 0 bases, with 13 bases separating them. Germline V gene lookup returns CDR1 SGHVS and CDR2 FNYEAQ. The CDR3 length is 16 residues. Full variable domain (rest looked up from reference TRBV7-6 and TRBJ1-1): GAGVSQSPRYKVTKRGQDVALRCDPISGHVSLYWYRQALGQGPEFLTYFNYEAQQDKSGLPNDRFSAERPEGSISTLTIQRTEQRDSAMYRCASSLLQGAMNTEAFFGQGTRLTVV.